One T cell receptor beta chain is described in this entry. The target antigen is unknown. This sample was included in a study of human T cells and chemical hapten exposure. Turning to the study itself: Diphenylcyclopropenone was administered weekly to the scalp of patients throughout the approximately 25-week study. TCR yield per sample varied, mainly due to pooled library volumes. Study-level results: Expanded TCR counts at PT1 went up together with patch test score, a positive correlation.

A single record per CDR3 protein comes from TCRdb applying MiXCR to the RACE reads. The table lists 70,000 to 90,000 distinct CDR3 sequences, 11% of them singletons. Trimming removed 2 bases from V and 5 bases from J; junction bases left unmatched: 6. The CDR3 totals 15 residues. CDR1 is SGHVS and CDR2 is FQNEAQ in the germline V gene. Sample time point: patch test 3, about 24 weeks after DPC sensitization. Treatment meaning: therapeutic diphenylcyclopropenone sensitization with weekly scalp DPC. The clonotype was recovered from a woman between 45 and 65 years old with alopecia areata. Some clones in this sample may be carry-over from other donors' samples. The sample was whole blood, taken in connection with sensitization to the hapten diphenylcyclopropenone (DPC). The J gene is TRBJ2-1, the V gene TRBV7-8; TRBD2 matches 7 bases. The CDR3 here is CASSLRRLADNEQFF. The CDR3 nucleotides read TGTGCCAGCAGCTTACGGCGTCTAGCGGACAATGAGCAGTTCTTC.